This TCR beta chain originates from a study of CD4 T cells in relation to SARS-CoV-2 and coronaviruses (dated by TCRdb to the early 2020s). Regarding the study in general: In the ViraFEST assay, PBMCs were grown with antigen for about ten days, and TCR beta CDR3s were then sequenced to identify antigen-specific clonal expansions. An HIV-1 Nef peptide pool or a culture without peptide was used as the negative reference condition. Using patient-derived lymphoblastoid cell lines, the shared crossreactive spike epitopes were mapped to their HLA restriction. At the level of individual TCR clonotypes, the study measured memory CD4+ T cell crossreactivity between SARS-CoV-2 spike protein and common cold coronavirus spike proteins. The Adaptive Biotechnologies TCR-sequencing kit was used for samples from three pre-COVID donors and for the naive versus memory experiments, whereas the other data were Illumina-based. Expansion assays from other donors in the study were sequenced with a different, Illumina-based TCR-beta assay. Summary of the overall study and its limitations: Small numbers of patients and of tested TCRs were a limitation of the study. Because the crossreactivity analysis focused on spike protein, crossreactivity against other viral proteins was not assessed. Crossreactive clones showed significantly weaker SARS-CoV-2-driven expansion than monoreactive clones, consistent with antigenic imprinting. Because no donor provided both pre-pandemic and post-infection samples, tracing the source of pre-existing responses was limited. Roughly 60% of donors had memory CD4+ clonotypes that crossrecognized SARS-CoV-2 and at least one common cold coronavirus spike.

CD4+ T cells from unexposed donors were collected before the COVID-19 pandemic (2011-2018). Following 10 days of culture, the EasySep CD4+ T cell isolation kit was used to isolate CD4+ T cells. Unexposed donor CD4+ T cells were tested for reactivity to SARS-CoV-2 S and N and four common cold coronavirus spike pools, as cell number allowed. PBMCs were cultured at two million per well in IMDM supplemented with approximately 5% human AB serum and about 9 IU/ml IL-2. Half of the culture medium was replaced with fresh IL-2-containing medium on days 3 and 7. Triplicate replicate wells were generally used for each peptide culture condition. The leukapheresis product for the unexposed donors was obtained through commercial purchase. Ficoll-Paque PLUS gradient centrifugation was used to isolate PBMCs from either whole blood or leukapheresis product. The PBMCs went either fresh into the expansion assay or into cryopreservation at -140 degrees C. The QIAamp Micro DNA Kit was used to extract genomic DNA from the CD4+ T cells.

Library preparation employed the immunoSEQ multiplex PCR assay. The paper's processing steps were these. Preprocessing removed nonproductive sequences and CDR3s not starting with C, not ending with F or W, or shorter than 7 amino acids. The MANAFEST web app identified antigen-specific clonotypes based on expansion compared with the reference and other culture wells. A clone was considered positive if significant expansion relative to the reference culture was observed in 2 of 3 replicate wells at an FDR below 0.05. Positive clones also required significant expansion versus all other tandem wells and an odds ratio above 5. After three terminal residues were trimmed from each end, CDR3 homology was quantified as pairwise Levenshtein distance using the stringdist R package. This is the immuneACCESS table as TCRdb keeps it, with only in-frame sequences that have V and J called. A part of the clones is gone; compared with another copy, unresolved V genes explain less than half, and the rest is unexplained. V, J and clone size derive from that table, while D and trimming were established from the DNA sequence. Within this sample are approximately 20,000 clones, with roughly 80% of them counted one time only. 15% to 18% of the sample rests with the top ten.

About this clone: Its target antigen remains unknown. No qualities accompany the bases; no much larger clone lies one base away.

The CDR3 has 14 amino acids, counting the end cysteine and phenylalanine. Only the CDR3 DNA is retained, 42 bases long and in frame from the first base. In the germline V gene, CDR1 corresponds to SNHLY and CDR2 to FYNNEI. Unmatched junction bases come to 6, with V trimmed by 4 bases and J by 6 bases. The TCR sequence derives from a human donor in good health. The chain employs TRBV2 and TRBJ2-1, with 7 middle bases fitting TRBD2. The material sequenced was CD4+ T cells from PBMCs, cultured in vitro. The CDR3 loop reads CASSGSGVGNEQFF. The nucleotides read TGTGCCAGCAGTGGGAGCGGGGTTGGCAATGAGCAGTTCTTC.